This T cell receptor beta chain emerged from a study of control samples from healthy donors and cancer patients. Repertoires were generated with immunoSEQ multiplex PCR, while TCRdb's copy carries only in-frame clones and drops some. The sample has some 110,000 clones; about 94% are singletons. CDR3 size: 15 residues. V gave up 4 bases and J gave up 4 bases; unmatched junction bases: 10. Germline V gives CDR1 SGHRS, CDR2 YFSETQ. This rearrangement joins TRBV5-1 to TRBJ1-1, with TRBD1 matching over 7 bases. Sequenced material: blood. This clonotype originated in a man aged 25 to 40 in good health. The DNA for the CDR3 is TGCGCCAGCAGCCCTCTGGGGCAGGGGGGCACTGAAGCTTTCTTT. It yields the protein CASSPLGQGGTEAFF.